A single sample gave rise to the 8 T cell receptor beta chains below, sequenced in a study of shared clonotypes between healthy human individuals. Naive CD8 cells lacked CD45RO and underwent positive selection for CCR7, leaving out terminally differentiated effector memory CD45RA+ cells. Produced via immunoSEQ multiplex PCR; TCRdb's table is partial and in-frame only. The sample has under 2,000,000 clones; about 95% are singletons. The sample was naive CD8+ T cells sorted from blood. These receptors all stem from a young man in good health.

The rearrangement joins TRBV27 to TRBJ2-1; 7 bases are a match to TRBD2. V was pared by 2 bases and J by 6 bases, with 4 bases of the junction left unmatched. The CDR3 is 14 residues long. CDR1 is MNHEY and CDR2 is SMNVEV in the germline V gene (reference sequence). CDR3 nucleotide sequence: TGTGCCAGCAGTTTAATCGGACTAGGCAATGAGCAGTTCTTC. Protein sequence: CASSLIGLGNEQFF.

This clone was detected only once. The V and J genes are TRBV9 and TRBJ2-7; 8 bases fit TRBD2. The CDR3 runs 14 residues. With V trimmed by 3 bases and J by 5 bases, 7 bases remained unmatched. Germline V gene sequence: CDR1 SGDLS, CDR2 YYNGEE. In nucleotides, the CDR3 is TGTGCCAGCAGCGACCCGGGACTAGGACACGAGCAGTACTTC. This encodes CASSDPGLGHEQYF.

Here the CDR3 reads CASWARKSNQPQHF. Written as DNA, the CDR3 is TGTGCCAGCTGGGCGAGGAAGAGCAATCAGCCCCAGCATTTT. V gene TRBV19 combines with J gene TRBJ1-5; no firm D call. Germline CDR1 LNHDA, CDR2 SQIVND (reference sequence). CDR3 length: 14 residues. V gave up 9 bases and J gave up 1 base, with 13 bases separating them.

The chain links TRBV4-1 to TRBJ1-1, with D possibly being TRBD1 (5 bases). Trimming pared 6 bases from V and 2 bases from J, leaving 16 bases between. CDR1 and CDR2 (germline): MGHRA, YSYEKL. The CDR3 sequence is 15 residues long. The CDR3 reads CASSLRGERNTEAFF. As DNA, the CDR3 is TGCGCCAGCAGTTTGAGGGGAGAGCGAAACACTGAAGCTTTCTTT.

The chain uses TRBV6-1 and TRBJ1-1, with D hard to call. Germline assignment: CDR1 MNHNS and CDR2 SASEGT. CDR3 size: 15 residues. Trimming stripped 0 bases from V and 3 bases from J, with 11 bases between. The CDR3, as DNA: TGTGCCAGCAGTGAAGCACCAGAAAAGTACACTGAAGCTTTCTTT. Protein: CASSEAPEKYTEAFF.

The chain links TRBV12-5 to TRBJ1-1, with D hard to call. The CDR3 is 15 amino acids. Trimming took off 4 bases at V and 7 bases at J, with 19 bases between the two ends. Germline V gene lookup returns CDR1 LGHNT and CDR2 FRNRAP. The CDR3 loop reads CASGSSGEVFSEAFF. Here the CDR3 DNA reads TGTGCTAGTGGTTCAAGCGGGGAGGTGTTCAGTGAAGCTTTCTTT.

This clone was found once. V usage is TRBV7-6 and J usage is TRBJ2-2; TRBD1 might be the D (6 bases). V was trimmed by 1 base and J by 0 bases, leaving 18 bases between them. Germline V gene sequence: CDR1 SGHVS, CDR2 FNYEAQ. The CDR3 has 19 amino acids. The CDR3 loop is CASSLVLRDTQPNTGELFF. CDR3 nucleotide sequence: TGTGCCAGCAGCTTAGTCCTTCGGGACACACAGCCGAACACCGGGGAGCTGTTTTTT.

This sequence joins TRBV10-3 and TRBJ1-5; 10 bases line up with TRBD1. The CDR3 is 15 residues long. V trimming: 6 bases; J trimming: 2 bases; junction bases outside the gene matches: 4. Germline CDR1 is ENHRY and CDR2 is SYGVKD. CDR3 sequence: CAISRQGAGNQPQHF. The CDR3 DNA follows: TGTGCCATCAGCCGACAGGGGGCTGGCAATCAGCCCCAGCATTTT.